The entry that follows covers one T cell receptor beta chain sequence. Antigen specificity is unknown. The sample belongs to a study of T cell responses to AZD1222 COVID-19 vaccine. The study's findings and limits: Spike-wide vaccine-associated CD4 TCRs dominated at 160-218 and 743-854. Following two doses of AZD1222, Spike-specific TCR breadth and depth rose. The donors showed a predominance of white British ancestry and of females, with possible underestimation of clonal diversity. Sampling that yielded the repertoires occurred only after the peak T cell response.

The repertoire was sequenced with immunoSEQ multiplex PCR; TCRdb's copy has only in-frame clones and lacks some. Of 150,000 or so clones in the sample, 90% to 95% were seen once. Germline V gene data show CDR1 as SEHNR and CDR2 as FQNEAQ (reference sequence). The CDR3 totals 16 residues. With V trimmed by 5 bases and J by 8 bases, 11 bases remained unmatched. J is TRBJ2-1 and V is TRBV7-9; 11 nucleotides match TRBD2. The material sequenced was peripheral blood, taken 28 days after the second AZD1222 dose. The clonotype was recovered from an adult who received the AZD1222 COVID-19 vaccine. The CDR3 protein is CASSPRLAGGFDEQFF. In DNA form, the CDR3 reads TGTGCCAGCAGCCCCCGATTAGCGGGGGGGTTTGATGAGCAGTTCTTC. Using reference TRBV7-9 and TRBJ2-1 for the parts outside the CDR3, the full variable domain is DTGVSQNPRHKITKRGQNVTFRCDPISEHNRLYWYRQTLGQGPEFLTYFQNEAQLEKSRLLSDRFSAERPKGSFSTLEIQRTEQGDSAMYLCASSPRLAGGFDEQFFGPGTRLTVL.